This T cell receptor (beta chain) was captured in a study of beta chain features in type 1 diabetes. Expressed TCRB transcripts got sequenced, as all isolated RNA was reverse transcribed. The repertoire was sequenced with immunoSEQ multiplex PCR; TCRdb's copy has only in-frame clones and lacks some. The data hold fewer than 350,000 clones, with around 16% observed a single time. Note on this clone: Its antigen is still unknown.

Regarding the study as a whole: Shorter TCRB CDR3s, moderately but significantly so, were found in Type 1 diabetes patients in all four CD4+ subsets. For patients, the naive, central memory and Treg TCRB repertoires appeared more alike than for healthy donors. PCR might favor shorter templates, but any such skew would affect patients and controls equally. Unsettled here was the matter of whether HLA type influences TCRB rearrangement.

Sequences were obtained from naive CD4+ T cells from blood. The TCR originated in a man in his late teens or twenties with type 1 diabetes.

The CDR3 loop is CSAGQGTDTQYF. CDR3 bases: TGCAGCGCTGGACAGGGGACAGATACGCAGTATTTT. V usage is TRBV29-1 and J usage is TRBJ2-3; 9 nucleotides agree with TRBD1. The CDR3 spans 12 residues. V trimming: 7 bases; J trimming: 3 bases; junction bases outside the gene matches: 2. Germline CDR1 and CDR2: SQVTM and ANQGSEA.